Here is one T cell receptor (beta chain) with its context. Antigen unknown. This record comes from a study of T cells after yellow fever vaccination. About the research overall: Those fractions that held only low numbers of cells were prepared using the SMART-Seq v4 Ultra Low Input RNA kit.

Overall study results and limits: When the response was secondary, it was weaker but reached its peak faster, day 5 versus 15. Contamination by abundant bulk-population clonotypes could be present in FACS-sorted repertoires.

Template switching with 5'RACE generated the TCR cDNA and added a universal primer site and UMIs. TCRdb re-derived calls from the 5' RACE reads in MiXCR, one entry per CDR3 protein. The sample holds 450,000 to 600,000 distinct CDR3 sequences, 17% seen once. V was shortened by 7 bases and J by 3 bases, with 13 bases between the two germline ends. The CDR3 loop spans 14 amino acids. In germline, CDR1 is KGHDR, CDR2 SFDVKD. The starting material was PBMCs, obtained about 5 days after the first yellow fever vaccination. This clonotype was sampled from a man aged 18 to 30 who received the YFV17D yellow fever vaccine. This rearrangement joins TRBV24-1 to TRBJ2-3; perhaps TRBD1 as D (6 bases). Written as DNA, the CDR3 is TGTGCCACCAGGAGTAGGACAGATACAGATACGCAGTATTTT. It yields the protein CATRSRTDTDTQYF.